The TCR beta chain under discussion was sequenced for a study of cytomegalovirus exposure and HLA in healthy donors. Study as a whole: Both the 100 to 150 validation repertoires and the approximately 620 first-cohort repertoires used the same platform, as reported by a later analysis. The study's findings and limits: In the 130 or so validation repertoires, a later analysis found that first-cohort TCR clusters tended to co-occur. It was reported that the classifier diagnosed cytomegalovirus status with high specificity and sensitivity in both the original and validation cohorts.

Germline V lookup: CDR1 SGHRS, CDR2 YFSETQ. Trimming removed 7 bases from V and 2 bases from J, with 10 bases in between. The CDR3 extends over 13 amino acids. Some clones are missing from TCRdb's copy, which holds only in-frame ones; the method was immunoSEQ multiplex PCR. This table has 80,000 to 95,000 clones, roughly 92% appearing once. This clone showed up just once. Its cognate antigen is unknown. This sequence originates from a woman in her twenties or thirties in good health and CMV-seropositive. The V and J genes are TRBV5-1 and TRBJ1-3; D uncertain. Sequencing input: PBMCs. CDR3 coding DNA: TGCGCCAGCTCCGGGGAAACTGGAAACACCATATATTTT. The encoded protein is CASSGETGNTIYF.